Included here is one TCR beta chain sequence, with context. Its antigen remains unknown. This record belongs to a study of shared clonotypes between healthy human individuals. Overall study results and limits: Generation probabilities were higher for clonotypes shared across all four sorted-subset donors than for unshared ones. The authors expected sequencing depth to affect clonotype sharing among donors.

The CDR3 is 15 residues long. Germline V gene data show CDR1 as MNHNY and CDR2 as SVGAGI (reference sequence). After removal of 2 bases from V and 7 bases from J, the junction contained 5 bases not matched to a gene. CD4+ cells yielded CD45RA+ naive and CD45RA-negative memory subsets. When replicate PCRs were run on sorted subsets, they used around 200 ng DNA, 28,000 or so T cell genomes. Clones were sequenced by immunoSEQ multiplex PCR, and TCRdb holds only the in-frame ones, with some missing. The sample contains under 2,500,000 clones, 90% to 97% of which appear only once. V and J are TRBV6-6 and TRBJ1-6; TRBD1 matches 7 bases. The TCR originated in a man aged 18 to 30 in good health. Sequencing used naive CD4+ T cells sorted from blood. The subset was: CD45RA+ positively selected. As DNA, the CDR3 is TGTGCCAGCAGTTACGTGGACAGGAAGAATTCACCCCTCCACTTT. Protein product: CASSYVDRKNSPLHF.